This TCR beta chain emerged from a study of blood T cell repertoires in COVID-19 (dated by TCRdb to about 2020). Study-wide context: Samples from collaborators originated in the United States, Italy and Spain and spanned both the acute and convalescent phases of COVID-19. The material from the prospective study consisted of cDNA or gDNA derived from T cells, B-cell-depleted T cells, or PBMCs. The dataset comprised deeply sampled blood TCRbeta repertoires from subjects exposed to, actively infected with, or recovered from COVID-19. A freely available public database, intended as a resource for researchers studying the immune response to SARS-CoV-2, is where the repertoires were released. Samples came from the ongoing ImmuneRACE study (first 160 participants) plus 1,254 subjects from 6 global collaborators. A de-identified subject ID, COVID-19 status, age in years and sex were almost always included in the sample metadata. Where HLA class I and class II types were available, the types were taken from metadata supplied by the sample provider, not from assay-based typing. General conclusions and limits of the study: How much clinical and demographic metadata was included differed by source and by participant, and the metadata was provided uncurated.

The V end loses 5 bases and the J end loses 5 bases, and a stretch of 24 bases separates them. The CDR3 contains 17 residues, cysteine and phenylalanine counted. The CDR3 DNA has 51 bases and is translated from base 1. CDR1 and CDR2 (SEHNR, FQNEAQ) derive from the germline V gene (reference sequence). Of note for this clone: The specificity of this receptor is unknown. The record has no base qualities; no much larger clone is one base away.

TCRbeta CDR3 regions were amplified from genomic DNA by means of the immunoSEQ Assay, a bias-controlled multiplex PCR. In the paper's pipeline: The number of nucleated cells in each sample was estimated by amplification of reference gene primers within the assay. To quantify the absolute abundance of each unique TCRbeta CDR3 rearrangement, sequence reads were collapsed and filtered. For each sample, productive Simpson clonality was calculated as the square root of Simpson's diversity index over productive rearrangements. Sourced from immuneACCESS, this table was stored by TCRdb with only in-frame sequences that have V and J called. A share of the clones is absent; for the studies checked, an unresolved V gene accounts for under half, and the remainder has no known explanation. D and trimming were read from the DNA, whereas the V and J calls and clone size are those reported in that table. The sample table lists some 73,000 clones, around 85% of them with a count of one. The top ten hold 9.6% of the sample.

At one collaborating source in Seattle, patients were enrolled during active infection and were followed longitudinally through the course of disease. Whole blood was collected in K2EDTA tubes by collaborating institutions according to the institutions' own protocols. For TCRbeta analysis, collaborators shipped samples as frozen whole blood, isolated PBMCs, or DNA extracted from either of those sample types. The sequencing sample was made of peripheral blood. The sequence was collected from a man between 50 and 59 years old with COVID-19, enrolled during active disease. Recombination connected TRBV7-9 to TRBJ1-2, and TRBD1 may be the D gene, going by 6 matching bases. The CDR3 reads CASSQTTGTSGKYGYTF. The bases are TGTGCCAGCAGCCAAACTACCGGGACATCGGGTAAATATGGCTACACCTTC.